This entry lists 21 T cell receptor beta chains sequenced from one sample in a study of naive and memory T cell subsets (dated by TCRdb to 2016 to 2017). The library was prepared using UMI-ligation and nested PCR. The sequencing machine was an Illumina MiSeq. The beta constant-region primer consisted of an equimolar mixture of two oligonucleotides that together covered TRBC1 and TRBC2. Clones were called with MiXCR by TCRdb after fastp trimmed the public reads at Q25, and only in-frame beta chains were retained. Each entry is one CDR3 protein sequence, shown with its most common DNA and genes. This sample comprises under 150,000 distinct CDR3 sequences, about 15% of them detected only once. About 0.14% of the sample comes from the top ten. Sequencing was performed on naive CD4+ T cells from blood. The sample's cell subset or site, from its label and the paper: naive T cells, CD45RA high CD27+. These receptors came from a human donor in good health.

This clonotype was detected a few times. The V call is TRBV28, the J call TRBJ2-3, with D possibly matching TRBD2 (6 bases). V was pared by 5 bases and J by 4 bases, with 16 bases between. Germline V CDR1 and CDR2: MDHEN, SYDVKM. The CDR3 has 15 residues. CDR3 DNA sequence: TGTGCCAGCAGTGGAATCGGAGGGCTGTCAGATACGCAGTATTTT. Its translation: CASSGIGGLSDTQYF.

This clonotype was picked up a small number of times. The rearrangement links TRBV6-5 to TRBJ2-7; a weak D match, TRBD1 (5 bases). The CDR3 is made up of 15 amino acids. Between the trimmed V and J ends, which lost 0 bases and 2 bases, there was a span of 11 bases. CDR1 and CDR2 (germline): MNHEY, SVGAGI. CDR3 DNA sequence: TGTGCCAGCAGTTACTCGACCCAGGGCCCCTACGAGCAGTACTTC. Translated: CASSYSTQGPYEQYF.

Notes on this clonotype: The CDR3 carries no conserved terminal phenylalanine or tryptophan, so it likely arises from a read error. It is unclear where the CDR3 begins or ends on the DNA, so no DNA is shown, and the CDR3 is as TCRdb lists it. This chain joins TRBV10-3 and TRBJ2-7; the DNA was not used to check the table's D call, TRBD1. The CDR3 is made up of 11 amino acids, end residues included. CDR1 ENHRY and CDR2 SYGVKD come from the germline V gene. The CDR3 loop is CAISGGQLTVL.

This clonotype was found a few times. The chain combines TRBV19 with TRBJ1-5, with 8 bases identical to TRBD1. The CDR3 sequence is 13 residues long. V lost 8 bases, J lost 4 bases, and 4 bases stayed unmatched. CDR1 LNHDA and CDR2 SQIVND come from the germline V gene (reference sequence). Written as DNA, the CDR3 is TGTGCCAGTTCCAGGGGGCATAATCAGCCCCAGCATTTT. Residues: CASSRGHNQPQHF.

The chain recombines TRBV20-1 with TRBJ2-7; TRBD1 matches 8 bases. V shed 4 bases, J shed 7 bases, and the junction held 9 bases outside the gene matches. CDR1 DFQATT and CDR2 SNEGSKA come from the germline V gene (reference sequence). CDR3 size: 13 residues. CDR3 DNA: TGCAGTGCTACCCCAGGGGGCCCAGGGGAGCAGTACTTC. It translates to CSATPGGPGEQYF.

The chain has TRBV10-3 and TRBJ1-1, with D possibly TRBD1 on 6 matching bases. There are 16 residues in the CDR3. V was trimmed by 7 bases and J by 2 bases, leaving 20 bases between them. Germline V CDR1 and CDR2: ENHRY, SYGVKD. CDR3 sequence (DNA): TGTGCCATCAAGGCTCAGGGGCCGCTTCCCAACACTGAAGCTTTCTTT. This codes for CAIKAQGPLPNTEAFF.

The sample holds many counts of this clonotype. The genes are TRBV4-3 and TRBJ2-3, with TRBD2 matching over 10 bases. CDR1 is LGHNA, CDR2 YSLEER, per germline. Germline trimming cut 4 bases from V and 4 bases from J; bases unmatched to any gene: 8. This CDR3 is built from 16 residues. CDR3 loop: CASSRASGSGADTQYF. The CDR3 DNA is TGCGCCAGCAGCCGAGCTAGCGGGAGTGGAGCAGATACGCAGTATTTT.

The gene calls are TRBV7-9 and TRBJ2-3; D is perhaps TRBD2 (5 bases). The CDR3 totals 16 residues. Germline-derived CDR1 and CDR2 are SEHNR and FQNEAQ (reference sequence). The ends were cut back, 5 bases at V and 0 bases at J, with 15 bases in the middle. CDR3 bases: TGTGCCAGCAGCCTCGGGGTCGGCGGGAGCACAGATACGCAGTATTTT. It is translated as CASSLGVGGSTDTQYF.

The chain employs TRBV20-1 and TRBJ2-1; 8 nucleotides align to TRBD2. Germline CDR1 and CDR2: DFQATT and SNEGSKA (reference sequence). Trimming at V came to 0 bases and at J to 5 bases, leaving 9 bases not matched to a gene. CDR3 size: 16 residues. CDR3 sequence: CSAREGTGGNHNEQFF. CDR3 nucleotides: TGCAGTGCTAGAGAGGGGACGGGGGGGAACCACAATGAGCAGTTCTTC.

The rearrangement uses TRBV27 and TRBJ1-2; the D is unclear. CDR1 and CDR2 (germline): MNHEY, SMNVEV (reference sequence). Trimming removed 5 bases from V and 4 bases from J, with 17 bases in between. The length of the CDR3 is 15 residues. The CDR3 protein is CASSPPWSGSYGYTF. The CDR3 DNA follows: TGTGCCAGCAGTCCCCCGTGGTCGGGGTCCTATGGCTACACCTTC.

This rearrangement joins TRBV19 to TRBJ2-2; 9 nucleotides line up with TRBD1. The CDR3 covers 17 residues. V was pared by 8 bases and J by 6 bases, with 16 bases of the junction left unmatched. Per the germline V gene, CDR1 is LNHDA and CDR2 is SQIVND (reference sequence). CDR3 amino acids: CASRSGGGQGIPGELFF. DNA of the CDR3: TGTGCCAGTCGATCAGGGGGGGGACAGGGCATACCCGGGGAGCTGTTTTTT.

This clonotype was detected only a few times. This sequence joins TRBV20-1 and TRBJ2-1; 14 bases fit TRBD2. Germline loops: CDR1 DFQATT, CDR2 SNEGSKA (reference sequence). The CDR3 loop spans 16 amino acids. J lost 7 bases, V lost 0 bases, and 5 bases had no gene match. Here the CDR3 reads CSARDAGTSGSNEQFF. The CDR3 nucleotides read TGCAGTGCTAGAGATGCGGGGACTAGCGGGAGTAATGAGCAGTTCTTC.

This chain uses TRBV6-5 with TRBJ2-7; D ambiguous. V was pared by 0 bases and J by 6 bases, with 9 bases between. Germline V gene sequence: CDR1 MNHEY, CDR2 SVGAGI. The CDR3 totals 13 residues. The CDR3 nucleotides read TGTGCCAGCAGTTACTCGATCGCAGTCGAGCAGTACTTC. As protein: CASSYSIAVEQYF.

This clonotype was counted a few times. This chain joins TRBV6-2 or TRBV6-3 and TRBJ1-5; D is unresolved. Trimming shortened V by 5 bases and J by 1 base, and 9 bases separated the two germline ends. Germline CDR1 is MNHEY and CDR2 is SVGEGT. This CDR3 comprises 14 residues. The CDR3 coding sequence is TGTGCCAGCAGTCGACTACAGAGCAATCAGCCCCAGCATTTT. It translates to CASSRLQSNQPQHF.

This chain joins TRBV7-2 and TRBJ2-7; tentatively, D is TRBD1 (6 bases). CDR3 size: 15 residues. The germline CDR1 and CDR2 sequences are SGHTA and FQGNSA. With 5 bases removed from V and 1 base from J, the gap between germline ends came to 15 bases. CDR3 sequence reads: CASSLGQITSYEQYF. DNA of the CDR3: TGTGCCAGCAGCCTTGGACAGATCACGTCCTACGAGCAGTACTTC.

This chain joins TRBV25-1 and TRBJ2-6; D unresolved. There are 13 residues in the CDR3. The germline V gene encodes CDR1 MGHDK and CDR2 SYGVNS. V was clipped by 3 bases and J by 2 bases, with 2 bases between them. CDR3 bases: TGTGCCAGCAGTGATGCTGGGGCCAACGTCCTGACTTTC. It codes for CASSDAGANVLTF.

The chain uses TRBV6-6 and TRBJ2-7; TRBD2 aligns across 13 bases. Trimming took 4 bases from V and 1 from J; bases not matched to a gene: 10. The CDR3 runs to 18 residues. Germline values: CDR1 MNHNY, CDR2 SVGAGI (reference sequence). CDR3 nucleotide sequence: TGTGCCAGCAGTTCCTCTGGGACTAGCGGGACAGGGTCCTACGAGCAGTACTTC. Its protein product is CASSSSGTSGTGSYEQYF.

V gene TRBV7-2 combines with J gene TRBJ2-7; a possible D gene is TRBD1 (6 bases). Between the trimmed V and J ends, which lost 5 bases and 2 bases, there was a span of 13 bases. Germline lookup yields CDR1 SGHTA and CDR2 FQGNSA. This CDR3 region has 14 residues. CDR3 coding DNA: TGTGCCAGCAGCCCACAGGGTCCCACCTACGAGCAGTACTTC. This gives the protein CASSPQGPTYEQYF.

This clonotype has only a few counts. The CDR3 loop is CASSLGRADISDEQYF. The CDR3 DNA reads TGCGCCAGCAGCTTGGGGAGGGCAGACATTTCCGACGAGCAGTACTTC. The chain has TRBV5-1 and TRBJ2-7, with a weak D call TRBD2 (6 bases). V gave up 0 bases and J gave up 5 bases, with 18 bases separating them. The CDR3 runs to 16 residues. Germline CDR1 is SGHRS and CDR2 is YFSETQ.

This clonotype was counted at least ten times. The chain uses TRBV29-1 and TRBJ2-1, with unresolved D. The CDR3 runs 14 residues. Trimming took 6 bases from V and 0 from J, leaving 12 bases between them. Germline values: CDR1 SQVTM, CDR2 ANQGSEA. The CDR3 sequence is CSVEPLNSYNEQFF. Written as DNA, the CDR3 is TGCAGCGTGGAACCGCTTAACTCCTACAATGAGCAGTTCTTC.

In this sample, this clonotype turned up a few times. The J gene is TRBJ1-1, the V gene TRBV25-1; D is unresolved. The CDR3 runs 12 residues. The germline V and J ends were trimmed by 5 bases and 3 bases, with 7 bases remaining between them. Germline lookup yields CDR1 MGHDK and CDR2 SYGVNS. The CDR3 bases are TGTGCCAGCAGTCCGGACTACACTGAAGCTTTCTTT. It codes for CASSPDYTEAFF.